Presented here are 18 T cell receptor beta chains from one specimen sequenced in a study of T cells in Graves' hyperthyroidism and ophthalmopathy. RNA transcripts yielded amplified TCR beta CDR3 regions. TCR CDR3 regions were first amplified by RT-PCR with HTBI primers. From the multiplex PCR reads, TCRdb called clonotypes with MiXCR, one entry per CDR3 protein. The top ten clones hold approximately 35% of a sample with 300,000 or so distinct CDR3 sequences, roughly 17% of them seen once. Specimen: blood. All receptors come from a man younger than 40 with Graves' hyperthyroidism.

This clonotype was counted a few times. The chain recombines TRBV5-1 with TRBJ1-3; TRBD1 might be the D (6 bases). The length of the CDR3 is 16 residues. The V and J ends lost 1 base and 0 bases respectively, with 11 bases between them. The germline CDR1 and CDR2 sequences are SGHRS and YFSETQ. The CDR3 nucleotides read TGCGCCAGCAGCTTGACAGGGCCGAGCTCTGGAAACACCATATATTTT. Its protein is CASSLTGPSSGNTIYF.

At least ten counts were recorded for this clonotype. DNA for the CDR3: TGTGCCAGCAGTTTGTTTTCACAGACAAACACTGAAGCTTTCTTT. It encodes CASSLFSQTNTEAFF. The rearrangement uses TRBV28 and TRBJ1-1; D remains unclear. V was pared by 3 bases and J by 2 bases, with 13 bases between. Germline CDR1 and CDR2: MDHEN and SYDVKM. The CDR3 consists of 15 residues. The variable domain in full, completed from reference TRBV28 and TRBJ1-1, reads DVKVTQSSRYLVKRTGEKVFLECVQDMDHENMFWYRQDPGLGLRLIYFSYDVKMKEKGDIPEGYSVSREKKERFSLILESASTNQTSMYLCASSLFSQTNTEAFFGQGTRLTVV.

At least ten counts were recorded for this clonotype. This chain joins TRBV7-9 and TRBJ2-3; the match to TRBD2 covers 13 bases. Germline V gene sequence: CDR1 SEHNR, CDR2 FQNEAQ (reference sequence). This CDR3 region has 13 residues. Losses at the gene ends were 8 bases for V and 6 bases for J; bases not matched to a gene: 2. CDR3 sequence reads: CASGLAGEDTQYF. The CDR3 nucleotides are TGTGCCAGCGGACTAGCGGGAGAGGATACGCAGTATTTT.

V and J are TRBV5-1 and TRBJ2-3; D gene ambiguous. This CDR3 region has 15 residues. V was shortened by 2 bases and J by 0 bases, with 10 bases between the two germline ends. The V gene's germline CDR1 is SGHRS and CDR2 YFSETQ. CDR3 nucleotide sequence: TGCGCCAGCAGCTTTCGGGTACCAAGCACAGATACGCAGTATTTT. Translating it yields CASSFRVPSTDTQYF.

The CDR3 spells CASSWGTDRPTEQYF. The CDR3 DNA is TGTGCCAGCAGCTGGGGGACAGACCGTCCCACCGAGCAGTACTTC. The V and J genes are TRBV13 and TRBJ2-7, with 7 bases identical to TRBD1. Germline CDR1 reads PRHDT; CDR2 reads FYEKMQ (reference sequence). V gave up 4 bases and J gave up 6 bases; unmatched junction bases: 12. The CDR3 is made up of 15 amino acids.

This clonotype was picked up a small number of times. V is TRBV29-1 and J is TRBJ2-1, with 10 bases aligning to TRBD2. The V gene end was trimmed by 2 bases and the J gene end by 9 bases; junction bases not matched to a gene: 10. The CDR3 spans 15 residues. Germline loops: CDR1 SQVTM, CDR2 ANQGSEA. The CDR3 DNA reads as TGCAGCGTTGAAATGGCTAGCGGGAGATCGGGTGAGCAGTTCTTC. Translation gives CSVEMASGRSGEQFF.

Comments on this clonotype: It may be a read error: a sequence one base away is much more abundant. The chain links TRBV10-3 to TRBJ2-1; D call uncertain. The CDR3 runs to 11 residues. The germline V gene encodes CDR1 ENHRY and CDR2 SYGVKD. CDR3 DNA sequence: TGTGCCGTCAGTGAAAACAATGAGCAGTTCTTC. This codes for CAVSENNEQFF.

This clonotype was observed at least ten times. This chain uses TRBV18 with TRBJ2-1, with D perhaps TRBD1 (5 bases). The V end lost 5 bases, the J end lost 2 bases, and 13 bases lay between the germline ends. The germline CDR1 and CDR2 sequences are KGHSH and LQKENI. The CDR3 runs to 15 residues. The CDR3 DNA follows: TGTGCCAGCTCAGTTGGGCAGGGTCCCTACAATGAGCAGTTCTTC. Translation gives CASSVGQGPYNEQFF.

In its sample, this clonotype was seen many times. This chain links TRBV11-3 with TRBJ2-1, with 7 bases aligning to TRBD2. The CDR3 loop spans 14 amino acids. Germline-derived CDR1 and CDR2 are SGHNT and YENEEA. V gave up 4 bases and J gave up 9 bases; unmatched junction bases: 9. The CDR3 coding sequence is TGTGCCAGCAGCTACCGGGACTACCAGGGTGAGCAGTTCTTC. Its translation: CASSYRDYQGEQFF.

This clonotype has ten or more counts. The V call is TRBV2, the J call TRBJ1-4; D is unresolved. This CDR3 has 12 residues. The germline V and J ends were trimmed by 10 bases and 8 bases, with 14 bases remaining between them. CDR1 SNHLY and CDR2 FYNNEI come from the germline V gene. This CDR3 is CATKRSGEKLFF. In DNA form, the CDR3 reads TGTGCCACCAAACGGTCGGGAGAAAAACTGTTTTTT.

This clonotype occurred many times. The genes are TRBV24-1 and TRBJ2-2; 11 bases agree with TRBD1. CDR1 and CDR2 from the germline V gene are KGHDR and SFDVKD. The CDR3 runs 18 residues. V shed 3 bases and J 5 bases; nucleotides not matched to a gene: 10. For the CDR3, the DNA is TGTGCCACCAGTGATCCGGCAGGACAGGGGGCGCGAACCGGGGAGCTGTTTTTT. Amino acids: CATSDPAGQGARTGELFF.

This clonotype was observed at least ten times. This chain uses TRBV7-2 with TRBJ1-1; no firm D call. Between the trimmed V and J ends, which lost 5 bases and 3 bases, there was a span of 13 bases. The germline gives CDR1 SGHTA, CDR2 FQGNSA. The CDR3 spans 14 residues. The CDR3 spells CASSQWGGDTEAFF. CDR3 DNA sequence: TGTGCCAGCAGCCAGTGGGGAGGCGACACTGAAGCTTTCTTT.

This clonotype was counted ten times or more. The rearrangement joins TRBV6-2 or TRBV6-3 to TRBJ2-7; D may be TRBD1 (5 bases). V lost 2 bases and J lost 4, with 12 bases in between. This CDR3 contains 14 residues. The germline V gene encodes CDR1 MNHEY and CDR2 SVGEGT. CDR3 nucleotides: TGTGCCAGCAGTTACCGTCCCCAGGGTTACGAGCAGTACTTC. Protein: CASSYRPQGYEQYF.

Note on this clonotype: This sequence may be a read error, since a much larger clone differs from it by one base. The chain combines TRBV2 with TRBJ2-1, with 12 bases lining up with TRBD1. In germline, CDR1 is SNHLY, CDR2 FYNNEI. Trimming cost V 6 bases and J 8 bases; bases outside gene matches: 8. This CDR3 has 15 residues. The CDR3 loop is CASRKGQGAMYEQFF. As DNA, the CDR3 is TGTGCCAGCAGAAAGGGACAGGGGGCAATGTATGAGCAGTTCTTC.

The CDR3 is CASSQALEDYEQYF. The DNA of the CDR3 is TGTGCCAGCTCACAGGCTCTAGAAGACTACGAGCAGTACTTC. The chain links TRBV18 to TRBJ2-7, with no clear D. The CDR3 runs to 14 residues. With 4 bases removed from V and 3 bases from J, the gap between germline ends came to 13 bases. Germline V gene lookup returns CDR1 KGHSH and CDR2 LQKENI.

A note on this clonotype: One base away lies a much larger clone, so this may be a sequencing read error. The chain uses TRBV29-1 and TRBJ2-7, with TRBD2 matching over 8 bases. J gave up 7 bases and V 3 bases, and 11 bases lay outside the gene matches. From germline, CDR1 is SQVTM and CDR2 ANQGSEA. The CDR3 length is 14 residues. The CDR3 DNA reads TGCAGCGTTGACAGGCTAGCGGGCAACAATGAGCAGTACTTC. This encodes CSVDRLAGNNEQYF.

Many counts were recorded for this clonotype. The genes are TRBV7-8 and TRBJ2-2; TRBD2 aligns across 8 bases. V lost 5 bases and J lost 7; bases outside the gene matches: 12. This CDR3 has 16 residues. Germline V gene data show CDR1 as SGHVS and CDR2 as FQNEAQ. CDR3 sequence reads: CASSPVRREAVGELFF. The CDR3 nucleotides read TGTGCCAGCAGCCCCGTCCGGCGGGAGGCTGTCGGGGAGCTGTTTTTT.

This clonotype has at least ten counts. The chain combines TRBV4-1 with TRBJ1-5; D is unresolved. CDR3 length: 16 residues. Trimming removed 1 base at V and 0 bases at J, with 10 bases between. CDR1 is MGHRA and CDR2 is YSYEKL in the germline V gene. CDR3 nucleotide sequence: TGCGCCAGCAGCCAAGGGTTCACCCATAGCAATCAGCCCCAGCATTTT. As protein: CASSQGFTHSNQPQHF.